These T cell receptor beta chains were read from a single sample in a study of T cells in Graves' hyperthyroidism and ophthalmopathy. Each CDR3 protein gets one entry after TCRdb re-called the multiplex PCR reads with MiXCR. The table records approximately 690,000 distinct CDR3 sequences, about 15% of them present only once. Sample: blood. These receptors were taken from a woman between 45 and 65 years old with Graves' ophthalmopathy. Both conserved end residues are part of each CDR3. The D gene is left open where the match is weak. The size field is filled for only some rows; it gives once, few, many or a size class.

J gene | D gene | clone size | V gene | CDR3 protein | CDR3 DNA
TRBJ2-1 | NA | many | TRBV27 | CASSLAAGDNEQFF | TGTGCCAGCAGTTTAGCGGCAGGGGACAATGAGCAGTTCTTC
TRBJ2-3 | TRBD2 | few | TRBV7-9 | CASTVGASGSSEHLLLDTQYF | TGTGCCAGCACGGTGGGGGCTAGCGGGAGTTCCGAACACCTCCTCCTCGATACGCAGTATTTT
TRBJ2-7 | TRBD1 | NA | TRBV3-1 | CASSQTGVWVSYEQYF | TGTGCCAGCAGCCAGACAGGGGTTTGGGTATCCTACGAGCAGTACTTC
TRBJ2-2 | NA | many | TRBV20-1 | CSAREGRNTGELFF | TGCAGTGCTAGAGAAGGCAGAAACACCGGGGAGCTGTTTTTT
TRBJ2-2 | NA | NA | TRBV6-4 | CASSRDHANTGELFF | TGTGCCAGCAGTCGGGACCACGCGAACACCGGGGAGCTGTTTTTT
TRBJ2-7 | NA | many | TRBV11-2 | CASSLAFSSYEQYF | TGTGCCAGCAGCCTAGCGTTCAGCTCCTACGAGCAGTACTTC
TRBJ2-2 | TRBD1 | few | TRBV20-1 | CSARGSRDRLLNTGELFF | TGCAGTGCTAGAGGTTCTAGGGACAGACTCCTGAACACCGGGGAGCTGTTTTTT
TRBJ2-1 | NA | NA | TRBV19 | CASSIDRGPNEQFF | TGTGCCAGTAGTATAGATCGGGGCCCCAATGAGCAGTTCTTC
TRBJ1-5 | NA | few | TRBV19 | CASSIEQGYQPQHF | TGTGCCAGTAGTATTGAACAGGGCTACCAGCCCCAGCATTTT
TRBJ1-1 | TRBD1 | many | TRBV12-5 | CASGEQGGEAFF | TGTGCTAGTGGCGAACAGGGGGGTGAAGCTTTCTTT
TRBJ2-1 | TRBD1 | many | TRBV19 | CASSIGPRTGGYNEQFF | TGTGCCAGTAGTATAGGGCCCCGGACAGGGGGCTACAATGAGCAGTTCTTC
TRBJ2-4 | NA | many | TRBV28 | CASSLGVGVDIQYF | TGTGCCAGCAGTTTGGGGGTAGGGGTAGACATTCAGTACTTC
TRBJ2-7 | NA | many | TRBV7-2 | CASSLVDSWAYEQYF | TGTGCCAGCAGCTTAGTGGACAGCTGGGCCTACGAGCAGTACTTC
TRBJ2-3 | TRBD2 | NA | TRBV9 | CASSTLKRESLDTQYF | TGTGCCAGTTCCACTTTAAAGCGGGAGAGTTTAGATACGCAGTATTTT
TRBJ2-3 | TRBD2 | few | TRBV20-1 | CSARGTSGSLSTDTQYF | TGCAGTGCTAGAGGGACTAGCGGGAGTTTAAGCACAGATACGCAGTATTTT
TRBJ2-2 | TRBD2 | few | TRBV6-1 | CASGETSRTGELFF | TGTGCCAGCGGGGAGACTAGCCGGACCGGGGAGCTGTTTTTT
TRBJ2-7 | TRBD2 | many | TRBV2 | CASIPSTSGEDYEQYF | TGTGCCAGCATTCCCTCGACTAGCGGGGAGGACTACGAGCAGTACTTC
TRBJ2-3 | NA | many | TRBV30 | CALDARVTDTQYF | TGTGCCTTGGACGCCCGAGTCACAGATACGCAGTATTTT
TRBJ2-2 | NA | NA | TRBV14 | CASSQDLSGLTGELFF | TGTGCCAGCAGCCAAGATCTCAGCGGGCTGACCGGGGAGCTGTTTTTT
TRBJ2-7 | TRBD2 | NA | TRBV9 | CASSGTLAGGYEQYF | TGTGCCAGCAGCGGGACCTTAGCGGGAGGCTACGAGCAGTACTTC
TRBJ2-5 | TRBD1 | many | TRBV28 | CASRHGQGARKETQYF | TGTGCCAGCAGACATGGACAGGGGGCTCGGAAGGAGACCCAGTACTTC
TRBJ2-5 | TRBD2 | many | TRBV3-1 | CASSQATSGRLETQYF | TGTGCCAGCAGCCAAGCGACTAGCGGGAGGTTAGAGACCCAGTACTTC
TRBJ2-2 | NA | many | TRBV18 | CASSPRTATNTGELFF | TGTGCCAGCTCACCCCGAACGGCAACGAACACCGGGGAGCTGTTTTTT
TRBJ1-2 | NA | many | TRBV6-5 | CASSYSLASDGYTF | TGTGCCAGCAGTTACTCTCTAGCGTCAGATGGCTACACCTTC
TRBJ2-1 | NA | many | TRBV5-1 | CASNPDGLSYNEQFF | TGCGCCAGCAACCCGGACGGACTCTCCTACAATGAGCAGTTCTTC
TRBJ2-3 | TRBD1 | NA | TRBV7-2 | CASSPGQDLTSTDTQYF | TGTGCCAGCAGCCCCGGACAGGACTTGACTAGCACAGATACGCAGTATTTT
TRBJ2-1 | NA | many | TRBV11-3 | CASSLAGFSGATGEQFF | TGTGCCAGCAGCTTAGCCGGGTTTTCTGGAGCGACGGGGGAGCAGTTCTTC
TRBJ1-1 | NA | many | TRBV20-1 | CSAPFRGRAEAFF | TGCAGTGCCCCATTCAGGGGTCGCGCTGAAGCTTTCTTT
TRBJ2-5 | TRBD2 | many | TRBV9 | CASSVSGSWGETQYF | TGTGCCAGCAGCGTTAGCGGGAGTTGGGGAGAGACCCAGTACTTC
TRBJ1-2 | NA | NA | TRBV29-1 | CSVDGTPKKGYTF | TGCAGCGTCGACGGGACACCCAAAAAGGGCTACACCTTC
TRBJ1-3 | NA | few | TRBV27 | CASSPQGSPGNTIYF | TGTGCCAGCAGTCCACAGGGAAGCCCCGGAAACACCATATATTTT
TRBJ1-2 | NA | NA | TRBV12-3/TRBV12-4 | CASRIPGDGYTF | TGTGCCAGCAGAATCCCAGGGGATGGCTACACCTTC
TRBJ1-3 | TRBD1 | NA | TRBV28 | CASSSGQGRNTIYF | TGTGCCAGCAGTTCGGGACAGGGGAGAAACACCATATATTTT
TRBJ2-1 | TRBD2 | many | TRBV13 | CASSLTQTSTEQFF | TGTGCCAGCAGCTTAACCCAGACTAGCACGGAGCAGTTCTTC
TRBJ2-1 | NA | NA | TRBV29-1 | CSVGHNEQFF | TGCAGCGTCGGTCACAATGAGCAGTTCTTC
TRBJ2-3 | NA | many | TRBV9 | CASSVGYRTDTQYF | TGTGCCAGCAGCGTGGGGTACCGCACAGATACGCAGTATTTT
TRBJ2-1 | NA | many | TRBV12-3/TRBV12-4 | CASSLDATGTQEQFF | TGTGCCAGCAGTTTAGACGCCACTGGGACCCAGGAGCAGTTCTTC
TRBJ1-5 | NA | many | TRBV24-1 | CATSDLDRYLYNQPQHF | TGTGCCACCAGTGATTTAGACCGATACCTTTACAATCAGCCCCAGCATTTT
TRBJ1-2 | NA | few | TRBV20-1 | CSARDRGARGYTF | TGCAGTGCTAGAGATCGGGGGGCGCGGGGCTACACCTTC
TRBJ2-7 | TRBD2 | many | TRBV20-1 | CSARDVLAGVNEQYF | TGCAGTGCTAGAGACGTCTTGGCGGGAGTCAACGAGCAGTACTTC
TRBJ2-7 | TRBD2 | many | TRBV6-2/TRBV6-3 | CASSLGTSGRANSYEQYF | TGTGCCAGCAGTCTCGGGACTAGCGGGAGGGCGAACTCCTACGAGCAGTACTTC
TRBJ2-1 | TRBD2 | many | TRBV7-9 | CASSSRTSGRGEQFF | TGTGCCAGCAGCTCCAGGACTAGCGGGAGAGGGGAGCAGTTCTTC
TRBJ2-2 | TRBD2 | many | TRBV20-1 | CSARTLTSAYTGELFF | TGCAGTGCTAGGACGTTGACTAGCGCTTACACCGGGGAGCTGTTTTTT
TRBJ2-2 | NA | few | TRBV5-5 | CASSLGLAFTGELFF | TGTGCCAGCAGCTTGGGTCTAGCGTTTACCGGGGAGCTGTTTTTT
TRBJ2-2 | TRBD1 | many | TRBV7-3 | CASSFLAGQAAGELFF | TGTGCCAGCAGCTTTCTGGCGGGACAGGCGGCCGGGGAGCTGTTTTTT
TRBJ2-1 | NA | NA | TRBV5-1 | CASSQQLYNEQFF | TGCGCCAGCAGTCAACAGTTATACAATGAGCAGTTCTTC
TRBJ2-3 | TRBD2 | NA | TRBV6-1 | CASTPPKPSKREFRDTQYF | TGTGCCAGCACCCCCCCCAAACCGAGCAAGCGGGAGTTCAGAGATACGCAGTATTTT
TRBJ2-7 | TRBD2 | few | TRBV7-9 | CASSQGLAGGFEQYF | TGTGCCAGCAGCCAGGGACTAGCGGGAGGTTTCGAGCAGTACTTC
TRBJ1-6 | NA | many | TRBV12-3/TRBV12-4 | CASSSGPQGNSPLHF | TGTGCCAGCAGTTCGGGACCCCAGGGAAATTCACCCCTCCACTTT
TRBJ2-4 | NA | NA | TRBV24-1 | CATSDFLGGEGGAKNIQYF | TGTGCCACCAGTGATTTCCTAGGGGGAGAGGGCGGGGCCAAAAACATTCAGTACTTC
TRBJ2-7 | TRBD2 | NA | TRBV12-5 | CASGLQIQREVDYEQYF | TGTGCTAGTGGCCTACAGATCCAGCGGGAGGTGGACTACGAGCAGTACTTC
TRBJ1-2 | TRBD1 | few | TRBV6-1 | CASSMRAGGSIYYGYTF | TGTGCCAGCAGTATGAGGGCAGGGGGCTCCATCTACTATGGCTACACCTTC
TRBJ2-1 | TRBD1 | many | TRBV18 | CASSARDRGSNEQFF | TGTGCCAGCTCTGCCCGGGACAGGGGTTCTAATGAGCAGTTCTTC
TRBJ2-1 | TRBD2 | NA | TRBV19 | CASVNLAGTSGSHYNEQFF | TGTGCCAGCGTAAACCTCGCCGGGACTAGCGGGAGTCACTACAATGAGCAGTTCTTC
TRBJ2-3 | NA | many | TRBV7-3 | CASSLTRRQADTQYF | TGTGCCAGCAGCTTAACGAGGCGACAAGCGGATACGCAGTATTTT
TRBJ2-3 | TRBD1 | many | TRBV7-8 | CASSPGGGVLFYTDTQYF | TGTGCCAGCAGCCCAGGGGGTGGGGTCCTTTTTTACACAGATACGCAGTATTTT